The 25 T cell receptor beta chains below were found in one sample sequenced in a study of cytomegalovirus exposure and HLA in healthy donors. The PCR had 60 Vbeta and 13 Jbeta primers. The method was immunoSEQ multiplex PCR; TCRdb's version includes in-frame clones alone and lacks a portion of them. The sample shows 110,000 or so clones, under 90% of them seen only once. The sample consisted of PBMCs. These receptors were taken from a woman under 30 in good health and CMV-seronegative.

V and J are TRBV6-4 and TRBJ1-2; 12 positions match TRBD1. The CDR3 has 12 residues. The germline CDR1 and CDR2 sequences are MRHNA and SNTAGT. The V segment lost 8 bases and the J segment 10 bases; nucleotides outside the gene matches: 5. CDR3 loop: CASRGQGAVYTF. CDR3 bases: TGTGCCAGCCGGGGACAGGGGGCTGTCTACACCTTC.

Concerning this clone: Compared with germline, one end of the junction differs, possibly owing to a read error. V gene TRBV2 combines with J gene TRBJ1-1, with D maybe TRBD1 (6 bases). There are 12 residues in the CDR3. CDR1 is SNHLY and CDR2 is FYNNEI in the germline V gene. The CDR3 nucleotides are TGTGCCAGCAGTGGGGGGCAGGGGAATTGCCCCTTT. Its protein product is CASSGGQGNCPF.

The rearrangement joins TRBV11-3 to TRBJ2-2, with unresolved D. With 5 bases removed from V and 4 bases from J, the gap between germline ends came to 8 bases. CDR1 and CDR2 (germline): SGHNT, YENEEA. This CDR3 spans 13 amino acids. The CDR3 DNA sequence: TGTGCCAGCAGCGCCACAGTCACCGGGGAGCTGTTTTTT. Its translation: CASSATVTGELFF.

The chain uses TRBV11-3 and TRBJ2-5; 13 bases map to TRBD2. This CDR3 region has 16 residues. V lost 4 bases and J lost 5; bases outside the gene matches: 7. CDR1 and CDR2 from the germline V gene are SGHNT and YENEEA. Here the CDR3 DNA reads TGTGCCAGCAGCTCAGGGACTAGCGGGATCGGGGAGACCCAGTACTTC. Translated: CASSSGTSGIGETQYF.

This clone is a singleton in its sample. This specimen includes other DNA sequences encoding the same CDR3. The chain joins TRBV5-4 to TRBJ2-5, with 7 bases lining up with TRBD2. The CDR3 is made up of 16 amino acids. CDR1 is SGHNT and CDR2 is YYREEE in the germline V gene (reference sequence). V dropped 0 bases and J dropped 5; count of bases not matched to a gene: 10. In nucleotides, the CDR3 is TGTGCCAGCAGCTTGGGGGCCCGGCGGGGGAAGGAGACCCAGTACTTC. Translation gives CASSLGARRGKETQYF.

V is TRBV28 and J is TRBJ2-5; 13 bases are shared with TRBD2. CDR1 MDHEN and CDR2 SYDVKM come from the germline V gene. The CDR3 loop spans 15 amino acids. Trimming at V came to 2 bases and at J to 5 bases, leaving 2 bases not matched to a gene. CDR3 loop: CASSLILAGGETQYF. The CDR3 DNA is TGTGCCAGCAGTTTAATACTAGCGGGAGGGGAGACCCAGTACTTC.

The chain is built from TRBV28 and TRBJ1-2; 11 positions agree with TRBD1. With 6 bases clipped from V and 7 bases from J, the junction kept 4 bases outside the gene matches. This CDR3 has 13 amino acids. Germline loops: CDR1 MDHEN, CDR2 SYDVKM. The CDR3 loop is CASSRTGGFGYTF. In nucleotides, the CDR3 is TGTGCCAGCAGCCGGACAGGGGGCTTTGGCTACACCTTC.

The J gene is TRBJ1-6, the V gene TRBV29-1, with D possibly TRBD1 on 6 matching bases. CDR3 size: 13 residues. V lost 7 bases, J lost 9 bases, and 16 bases lay in between. Germline values: CDR1 SQVTM, CDR2 ANQGSEA. The CDR3 nucleotides read TGCAGCGCTTTGGCAGGGGAGGGTTCACCCCTCCACTTT. It is translated as CSALAGEGSPLHF. The variable domain in full, with the rest retrieved from reference TRBV29-1 and TRBJ1-6, is SAVISQKPSRDICQRGTSLTIQCQVDSQVTMMFWYRQQPGQSLTLIATANQGSEATYESGFVIDKFPISRPNLTFSTLTVSNMSPEDSSIYLCSALAGEGSPLHFGNGTRLTVT.

The chain has TRBV12-5 and TRBJ1-5; D call uncertain. V lost 5 bases and J lost 6, with 5 bases in between. The CDR3 sequence is 11 residues long. Germline CDR1 LGHNT, CDR2 FRNRAP. CDR3 nucleotide sequence: TGTGCTAGTGGTCCCATTCAGCCCCAGCATTTT. It specifies CASGPIQPQHF.

This chain connects TRBV6-4 to TRBJ1-6; D not certain. CDR1 MRHNA and CDR2 SNTAGT come from the germline V gene. V shed 8 bases and J shed 14 bases, with 19 bases lying between them. The CDR3 runs 13 residues. The CDR3 spells CASDGSNPWSLHF. CDR3 sequence (DNA): TGTGCCAGCGACGGGTCTAACCCCTGGTCCCTCCACTTT.

This rearrangement joins TRBV2 to TRBJ1-2; 7 bases agree with TRBD1. The CDR3 is made up of 16 amino acids. The germline V gene encodes CDR1 SNHLY and CDR2 FYNNEI. V lost 7 bases to trimming and J lost 1 base; unmatched junction nucleotides: 12. The CDR3, as DNA: TGTGCCAGCATTCACCTTACAGGGGCAATTAACTATGGCTACACCTTC. Its translation is CASIHLTGAINYGYTF.

This sequence joins TRBV11-2 and TRBJ2-2; tentative D call: TRBD1 (7 bases). Trimming stripped 5 bases from V and 6 bases from J, with 16 bases between. Germline CDR1 and CDR2: SGHAT and FQNNGV. The CDR3 is 15 amino acids. The CDR3 region is CASSAQRRGAGELFF. The CDR3, as DNA: TGTGCCAGCAGCGCCCAACGCAGGGGGGCCGGGGAGCTGTTTTTT.

The V and J genes are TRBV19 and TRBJ1-4; a weak D match, TRBD1 (5 bases). V was pared by 2 bases and J by 4 bases, with 14 bases between. The CDR3 has 16 residues. The germline gives CDR1 LNHDA, CDR2 SQIVND (reference sequence). DNA for the CDR3: TGTGCCAGTAGTATAATCGCGAGACAGCGTAATGAAAAACTGTTTTTT. It specifies CASSIIARQRNEKLFF.

The chain uses TRBV5-1 and TRBJ2-2, with TRBD1 matching over 7 bases. V lost 3 bases, J lost 3 bases, and 5 bases stayed unmatched. In germline, CDR1 is SGHRS, CDR2 YFSETQ. The CDR3 has 15 residues. CDR3 sequence (DNA): TGCGCCAGCAGCTACCTCGGGACAGACACCGGGGAGCTGTTTTTT. It yields the protein CASSYLGTDTGELFF.

The V gene is TRBV27, the J gene TRBJ2-7; TRBD2 agrees at 9 bases. The germline CDR1 and CDR2 sequences are MNHEY and SMNVEV (reference sequence). This CDR3 is 14 amino acids long. Losses at the gene ends were 8 bases for V and 7 bases for J; bases not matched to a gene: 12. The CDR3 DNA is TGTGCCAGCTGGGGGACTAGCAGGACTGGGGAGCAGTACTTC. Protein sequence: CASWGTSRTGEQYF.

V is TRBV7-8 and J is TRBJ2-3; maybe TRBD2 (5 bases). CDR1 is SGHVS, CDR2 FQNEAQ, per germline. CDR3 length: 16 amino acids. V was pared by 5 bases and J by 3 bases, with 18 bases between. CDR3 DNA: TGTGCCAGCAGCCAACGGCGGGTATCGGTAACAGATACGCAGTATTTT. This translates into CASSQRRVSVTDTQYF.

The chain joins TRBV29-1 to TRBJ1-2; 9 nucleotides line up with TRBD1. This CDR3 has 11 amino acids. Germline V gene sequence: CDR1 SQVTM, CDR2 ANQGSEA. Trimming took 4 bases from V and 8 from J; bases not matched to a gene: 2. This CDR3 is CSVGTGEGYTF. The DNA of the CDR3 is TGCAGCGTTGGGACAGGGGAGGGCTACACCTTC.

The chain joins TRBV5-4 to TRBJ1-2; the match to TRBD1 covers 7 bases. The CDR3 has 16 residues. Per germline, CDR1 SGHNT and CDR2 YYREEE (reference sequence). The ends lost 0 bases at V and 5 bases at J; junction bases unmatched: 10. The CDR3 region is CASSLEGGQRAYGYTF. CDR3 coding DNA: TGTGCCAGCAGCTTGGAAGGGGGCCAAAGGGCTTATGGCTACACCTTC.

The chain has TRBV11-2 and TRBJ1-1; 10 bases are a match to TRBD1. This CDR3 is built from 17 residues. CDR1 and CDR2 (germline): SGHAT, FQNNGV. J was trimmed by 4 bases and V by 5 bases; bases with no gene match: 13. For the CDR3, the DNA is TGTGCCAGCAGCCAAACGACAGGGGGCAATTTGGTCACTGAAGCTTTCTTT. Its translation is CASSQTTGGNLVTEAFF.

The rearrangement uses TRBV11-3 and TRBJ1-1, with a possible D match to TRBD1 (5 bases). V was clipped by 6 bases and J by 5 bases, with 19 bases between them. Germline assignment: CDR1 SGHNT and CDR2 YENEEA. This CDR3 has 15 residues. This CDR3 reads CASRPDGRTTTEAFF. Here the CDR3 DNA reads TGTGCCAGCAGACCGGACGGACGGACAACGACTGAAGCTTTCTTT.

The table lists this clone with a few counts. The chain combines TRBV6-1 with TRBJ2-2; 7 bases line up with TRBD1. CDR3 length equals 14 residues. After removal of 2 bases from V and 3 bases from J, the junction contained 0 bases not matched to a gene. Germline loops: CDR1 MNHNS, CDR2 SASEGT. CDR3 sequence reads: CASSEQGDTGELFF. Written as DNA, the CDR3 is TGTGCCAGCAGTGAACAGGGGGACACCGGGGAGCTGTTTTTT.

The V and J genes are TRBV5-4 and TRBJ1-1, with D maybe TRBD1 (5 bases). The CDR3 runs 17 residues. V lost 0 bases to trimming and J lost 0 bases, with 15 bases between them. CDR1 is SGHNT and CDR2 is YYREEE in the germline V gene (reference sequence). This CDR3 is CASSLDPPQGMNTEAFF. CDR3 DNA: TGTGCCAGCAGCTTGGACCCCCCCCAGGGAATGAACACTGAAGCTTTCTTT.

The genes are TRBV7-2 and TRBJ2-1; D gene uncertain. V gave up 5 bases and J gave up 1 base, with 9 bases separating them. The CDR3 covers 14 residues. Per the germline V gene, CDR1 is SGHTA and CDR2 is FQGNSA. The CDR3 sequence is CASSPSSSYNEQFF. The CDR3 bases are TGTGCCAGCAGCCCTTCTAGTTCCTACAATGAGCAGTTCTTC.

The chain employs TRBV7-2 and TRBJ1-2, with D uncertain. CDR3 length: 13 amino acids. With 2 bases removed from V and 2 bases from J, the gap between germline ends came to 6 bases. Germline-derived CDR1 and CDR2 are SGHTA and FQGNSA. The CDR3 region has the DNA TGTGCCAGCAGCTTACCCGAGAACTATGGCTACACCTTC. This gives the protein CASSLPENYGYTF.

The table lists this clone with a few counts. CDR3 in DNA: TGCGCCAGCAGCCTACAGGGTACGGATGAAAAACTGTTTTTT. Translated: CASSLQGTDEKLFF. The chain recombines TRBV5-1 with TRBJ1-4; tentative D call: TRBD1 (6 bases). The CDR3 totals 14 residues. V was pared by 4 bases and J by 6 bases, with 13 bases between. Germline-derived CDR1 and CDR2 are SGHRS and YFSETQ. Drawing the rest from reference TRBV5-1 and TRBJ1-4, the complete variable domain is KAGVTQTPRYLIKTRGQQVTLSCSPISGHRSVSWYQQTPGQGLQFLFEYFSETQRNKGNFPGRFSGRQFSNSRSEMNVSTLELGDSALYLCASSLQGTDEKLFFGSGTQLSVL.